This is a list of T cell receptor beta chains from one sample in a study of T cells in Graves' hyperthyroidism and ophthalmopathy. TCRdb reanalysed the multiplex PCR reads using MiXCR and keeps one entry per CDR3 protein. The data hold a few hundred thousand distinct CDR3 sequences, with more than 15% observed a single time. The material sequenced was blood. All receptors come from a woman aged 18 to 35 with Graves' hyperthyroidism that later progressed to Graves' ophthalmopathy. The CDR3 runs from the conserved cysteine through the conserved F or W. A D gene is named only where the DNA matches it firmly. Size values are once, few and many counts, or a class for expanded clones, and some rows have none.

v_call,j_call,d_call,clone_size,cdr3_aa,cdr3_nt
TRBV24-1,TRBJ1-2,-,-,CATSQNNVGYTF,TGTGCCACCAGTCAAAACAACGTGGGCTACACCTTC
TRBV4-1,TRBJ2-7,TRBD2,-,CASGKRLADSYEQYF,TGCGCCAGCGGCAAGAGACTAGCGGATTCCTACGAGCAGTACTTC
TRBV20-1,TRBJ2-5,TRBD2,many,CSARVPGGSGPQETQYF,TGCAGTGCTAGAGTACCCGGCGGGAGTGGGCCGCAAGAGACCCAGTACTTC
TRBV7-2,TRBJ2-5,TRBD2,many,CASSLSTSEETQYF,TGTGCCAGCAGCTTATCGACTAGCGAAGAGACCCAGTACTTC
TRBV4-3,TRBJ2-2,-,-,CASSQVPTGSGTGELFF,TGCGCCAGCAGCCAAGTCCCAACAGGGTCGGGCACCGGGGAGCTGTTTTTT
TRBV10-3,TRBJ1-4,-,few,CAISPEGATNEKLFF,TGTGCCATCAGCCCCGAGGGTGCAACTAATGAAAAACTGTTTTTT
TRBV30,TRBJ1-1,-,-,CAWSAALPEAFF,TGTGCCTGGAGTGCGGCGTTACCTGAAGCTTTCTTT
TRBV5-5,TRBJ2-7,-,-,CASRAIGQSGYEQYF,TGTGCCAGCAGAGCCATCGGACAGTCGGGCTACGAGCAGTACTTC
TRBV6-1,TRBJ2-7,-,-,CASSDGGYPPEQYF,TGTGCCAGCAGTGATGGCGGTTACCCCCCCGAGCAGTACTTC
TRBV27,TRBJ2-2,-,-,CASSFLARWSTGELFF,TGTGCCAGCAGTTTTTTGGCGCGGTGGTCAACCGGGGAGCTGTTTTTT
TRBV6-1,TRBJ1-4,-,many,CASSVETTNEKLFF,TGTGCCAGCAGTGTCGAGACAACTAATGAAAAACTGTTTTTT
TRBV5-1,TRBJ2-7,-,few,CASSQGHGSYEQYF,TGCGCCAGCAGCCAAGGACATGGATCCTACGAGCAGTACTTC
TRBV6-2/TRBV6-3,TRBJ2-3,TRBD2,few,CASSYSGTIPTDTQYF,TGTGCCAGCAGTTACTCAGGGACTATCCCCACAGATACGCAGTATTTT
TRBV29-1,TRBJ2-1,TRBD2,-,CSVVKAGGPVDEQFF,TGCAGCGTTGTAAAGGCGGGAGGGCCAGTCGACGAGCAGTTCTTC
TRBV6-1,TRBJ2-7,TRBD2,-,CASSEEAGIVEQYF,TGTGCCAGCAGTGAAGAAGCGGGAATTGTAGAGCAGTACTTC
TRBV15,TRBJ1-1,-,many,CATSRVGNTEAFF,TGTGCCACCAGCAGAGTCGGGAACACTGAAGCTTTCTTT
TRBV24-1,TRBJ2-3,TRBD2,many,CATSVPGTSGSTDTQYF,TGTGCCACCAGTGTTCCTGGGACTAGCGGGTCGACAGATACGCAGTATTTT
TRBV28,TRBJ2-1,TRBD1,many,CASSITGTGESNEQFF,TGTGCCAGCAGTATCACCGGGACAGGGGAATCCAATGAGCAGTTCTTC
TRBV28,TRBJ2-3,TRBD1,few,CASSRDRASDTQYF,TGTGCCAGCAGCCGGGACAGGGCCTCAGATACGCAGTATTTT
TRBV7-6,TRBJ2-4,TRBD2,-,CASSLTSGEVQYF,TGTGCCAGCAGCTTGACTAGCGGGGAGGTTCAGTACTTC
TRBV27,TRBJ2-5,-,many,CASSFGDREGAVKETQYF,TGTGCCAGCAGTTTCGGGGATCGGGAAGGGGCTGTCAAAGAGACCCAGTACTTC
TRBV6-1,TRBJ2-3,TRBD1,-,CASTPGQGSTTDTQYF,TGTGCCAGCACACCGGGACAGGGGTCCACCACAGATACGCAGTATTTT
TRBV2,TRBJ1-1,-,many,CASSPYMNTEAFF,TGTGCCAGCAGTCCCTACATGAACACTGAAGCTTTCTTT
TRBV7-9,TRBJ2-6,TRBD1,-,CASSSGQGLRGANVLTF,TGTGCCAGCAGCTCAGGACAGGGTTTGAGAGGGGCCAACGTCCTGACTTTC
TRBV7-9,TRBJ2-7,-,few,CASTPLQDAHEQYF,TGTGCCAGCACCCCCCTACAGGACGCCCACGAGCAGTACTTC
TRBV18,TRBJ1-6,TRBD1,many,CASSPNDATGQNSPLHF,TGTGCCAGCTCGCCCAACGACGCGACAGGGCAAAATTCACCCCTCCACTTT
TRBV24-1,TRBJ1-1,-,many,CATSDLGNTEAFF,TGTGCCACCAGTGACTTGGGGAACACTGAAGCTTTCTTT
TRBV2,TRBJ2-7,-,-,CASRDHSDEQYF,TGTGCCAGCCGGGACCACTCAGACGAGCAGTACTTC
TRBV2,TRBJ1-6,-,many,CASRAAENSPLHF,TGTGCCAGCAGGGCAGCAGAAAATTCACCCCTCCACTTT
TRBV24-1,TRBJ2-2,-,-,CATSDIRHTRAGELFF,TGTGCCACCAGTGATATCAGACACACCCGGGCCGGGGAGCTGTTTTTT
TRBV6-1,TRBJ1-5,-,once,CASSHGRGTRQPQHF,TGTGCCAGCAGCCACGGCAGGGGCACGAGGCAGCCCCAGCATTTT
TRBV20-1,TRBJ2-7,-,many,CSGRDPSSYEQYF,TGCAGTGGCCGGGACCCGAGCTCCTACGAGCAGTACTTC
TRBV27,TRBJ1-2,TRBD1,-,CASRTGAYHGYTF,TGTGCCAGTCGGACAGGGGCCTACCATGGCTACACCTTC
TRBV27,TRBJ2-7,TRBD1,once,CASARGLYEQYF,TGTGCCAGCGCAAGGGGGCTGTACGAGCAGTACTTC
TRBV20-1,TRBJ1-4,-,-,CSARDSHNEKLFF,TGCAGTGCTAGAGACAGTCATAATGAAAAACTGTTTTTT
TRBV19,TRBJ2-5,-,few,CATRDFGKETQYF,TGTGCCACACGGGACTTTGGGAAAGAGACCCAGTACTTC
TRBV27,TRBJ2-1,-,many,CASSPGLRYNEQFF,TGTGCCAGCAGTCCGGGGTTACGTTACAATGAGCAGTTCTTC
TRBV3-1,TRBJ1-6,-,-,CASSQEFGSPLHF,TGTGCCAGCAGCCAAGAATTCGGTTCACCCCTCCACTTT
TRBV7-9,TRBJ1-4,-,many,CASKLGGEDEKLFF,TGTGCCAGCAAATTGGGAGGGGAGGATGAAAAACTGTTTTTT
TRBV6-1,TRBJ1-1,-,few,CASRTGFLEAFF,TGTGCCAGCAGAACAGGGTTCTTGGAAGCTTTCTTT
TRBV4-3,TRBJ2-1,TRBD2,-,CASSQDVTSGITYNEQFF,TGCGCCAGCAGCCAAGATGTTACTAGCGGGATCACCTACAATGAGCAGTTCTTC
TRBV20-1,TRBJ2-7,-,many,CSARDRGNYEQYF,TGCAGTGCTAGAGACAGGGGTAATTACGAGCAGTACTTC
TRBV5-4,TRBJ2-2,TRBD2,-,CASSLQRGVDTGELFF,TGTGCCAGCAGCTTGCAACGGGGGGTTGACACCGGGGAGCTGTTTTTT
TRBV18,TRBJ2-1,-,few,CASSPATQYNEQFF,TGTGCCAGCTCACCGGCCACTCAATACAATGAGCAGTTCTTC
TRBV27,TRBJ1-6,-,many,CASTTGPNSPLHF,TGTGCCAGCACAACAGGCCCCAATTCACCCCTCCACTTT
TRBV28,TRBJ2-5,-,many,CASSLRDLQETQYF,TGTGCCAGCAGTTTAAGGGACCTCCAAGAGACCCAGTACTTC